This T cell receptor (beta chain) was identified during a study of blood T cell dynamics during melanoma immunotherapy. Notes on this clone: Its antigen is undetermined.

DNA loading was fixed at around 0.35 ug for all bulk PBMC samples. Profiled with immunoSEQ multiplex PCR; TCRdb holds only in-frame clones, not every one. The sample has roughly 10,000 clones; roughly nine tenths are singletons. The time point was: week 3, after first cycle of checkpoint inhibitor. Apart from two fast progressors, RECIST 1.1 response was judged 12 weeks post-infusion. With 5 bases clipped from V and 2 bases from J, the junction kept 9 bases outside the gene matches. CDR1 and CDR2 from the germline V gene are SGHVS and FNYEAQ. The length of the CDR3 is 15 residues. Study findings and constraints: Disease-control patients' PBMC repertoires became either more clonal or more diverse at W3.

This receptor was identified in a human donor with melanoma. The sample in question was blood, obtained from a patient treated with checkpoint blockade. This chain links TRBV7-6 with TRBJ2-7, with 7 bases lining up with TRBD1. The DNA for the CDR3 is TGTGCCAGCAGCGCCCGACAGGGACCTCCCTACGAGCAGTACTTC. Encoded protein: CASSARQGPPYEQYF.